This TCR beta chain was retrieved from a study of early T cells in non-severe SARS-CoV-2 infection. Study information: Chains were unpaired, as sequencing was done on bulk RNA from unsorted whole blood.

Attachment of unique molecular identifiers to individual cDNA molecules was performed. TCRdb fed the 5' RACE reads into MiXCR, producing one record per CDR3 protein. Among 70,000 to 90,000 distinct CDR3 sequences listed, under 15% were seen once. CDR1 SQVTM and CDR2 ANQGSEA come from the germline V gene. CDR3 size: 12 residues. V was pared by 4 bases and J by 6 bases, with 13 bases between. This clonotype came up a few times. Its antigen is undetermined. Study results and caveats: Sequences matched to VDJdb favored anti-spike CD8 responses, while private and CD4 specificities were missed.

The receptor's source is an adult who was a healthcare worker with PCR-confirmed SARS-CoV-2 infection or an uninfected control (not recorded which). Material: whole blood. The V and J genes are TRBV29-1 and TRBJ2-7; tentative D call: TRBD2 (5 bases). The CDR3 region has the DNA TGCAGCGTTGCTGCCCTTGAGGGCGAGCAGTACTTC. Protein sequence: CSVAALEGEQYF.